The T cell receptor (beta chain) under discussion was sequenced for a study of T cell responses to AZD1222 COVID-19 vaccine. Points from the study as a whole: Close to half of spike-specific TCRs reportedly recognize unmutated variant regions.

A note on this clone: Its antigen is undetermined.

Measured with immunoSEQ multiplex PCR; TCRdb has only the in-frame clones, and not every one. Of more than 140,000 clones listed, around nine tenths were seen once; the top ten hold 5%. This specimen was peripheral blood, taken on day 0 of AZD1222 vaccination. This receptor was identified in an adult in good health.

The CDR3 loop reads CASSSGGKGTGELFF. The CDR3 DNA follows: TGTGCCAGCAGCTCGGGAGGGAAGGGCACCGGGGAGCTGTTTTTT. This chain links TRBV7-6 with TRBJ2-2; 8 bases are shared with TRBD2. Germline V gene sequence: CDR1 SGHVS, CDR2 FNYEAQ. CDR3 size: 15 residues. V shed 4 bases and J 4 bases; nucleotides not matched to a gene: 5.